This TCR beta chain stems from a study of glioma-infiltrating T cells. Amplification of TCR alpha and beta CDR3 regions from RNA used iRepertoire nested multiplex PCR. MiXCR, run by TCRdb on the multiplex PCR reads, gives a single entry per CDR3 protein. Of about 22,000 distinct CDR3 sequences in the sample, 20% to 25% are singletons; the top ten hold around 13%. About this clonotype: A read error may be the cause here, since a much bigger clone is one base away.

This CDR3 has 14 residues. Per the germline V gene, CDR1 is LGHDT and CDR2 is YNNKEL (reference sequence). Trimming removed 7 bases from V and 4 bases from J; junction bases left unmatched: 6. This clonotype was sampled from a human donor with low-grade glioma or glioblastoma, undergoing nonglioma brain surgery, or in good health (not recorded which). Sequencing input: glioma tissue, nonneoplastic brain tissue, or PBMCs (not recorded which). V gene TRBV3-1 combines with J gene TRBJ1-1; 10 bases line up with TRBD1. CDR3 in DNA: TGTGCCAGCAATATGCGGACAGGGGGCACTGAAGCTTTCTTT. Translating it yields CASNMRTGGTEAFF.